This entry is about one T cell receptor beta chain. Generated by immunoSEQ multiplex PCR, the TCRdb table keeps only in-frame clones and is missing some. The profile shows about 200,000 clones, around 85% of them singletons. The data belong to a study of blood T cell repertoires in COVID-19. Across the whole study: COVID-19 samples, acute and convalescent, were from the United States, Italy and Spain.

CDR1 is LNHDA, CDR2 SQIVND, per germline (reference sequence). V gave up 6 bases and J gave up 8 bases, with 16 bases separating them. The CDR3 has 14 amino acids. The TCR originated in a man aged 55 to 70 with COVID-19, enrolled during active disease. The gene calls are TRBV19 and TRBJ1-4; TRBD1 is a possible D gene (6 bases). Sequencing used peripheral blood. CDR3 DNA sequence: TGTGCCAGTAGCCCCCGGGGGGGCATAGAAAAACTGTTTTTT. Its protein is CASSPRGGIEKLFF.